This TCR beta chain was captured in a study of T cell responses to AZD1222 COVID-19 vaccine. Germline V lookup: CDR1 SSHAT, CDR2 FNYEAQ (reference sequence). The CDR3 length is 13 residues. This clone was detected once. The antigen is undetermined. The junction departs from germline at one end; a sequencing error may be responsible. The table came from immunoSEQ multiplex PCR; TCRdb's copy has only in-frame clones and leaves some out. The table has about 110,000 clones, approximately 92% seen once. Notes on the study in general: Distributed over spike, vaccine-associated CD4 TCRs predominated at 160-218 and 743-854. Mostly white British, mostly female donors; authors suggested clonal diversity may be underestimated.

The receptor comes from an adult who received the AZD1222 COVID-19 vaccine. This material consisted of peripheral blood, taken 28 days after the second AZD1222 dose. This rearrangement joins TRBV7-7 to TRBJ1-1; D is ambiguous. CDR3 region: CASSLSVNTEAFF. CDR3 DNA sequence: TGTGCTAGCAGCTTATCAGTGAACACTGAAGCTTTCTTT.